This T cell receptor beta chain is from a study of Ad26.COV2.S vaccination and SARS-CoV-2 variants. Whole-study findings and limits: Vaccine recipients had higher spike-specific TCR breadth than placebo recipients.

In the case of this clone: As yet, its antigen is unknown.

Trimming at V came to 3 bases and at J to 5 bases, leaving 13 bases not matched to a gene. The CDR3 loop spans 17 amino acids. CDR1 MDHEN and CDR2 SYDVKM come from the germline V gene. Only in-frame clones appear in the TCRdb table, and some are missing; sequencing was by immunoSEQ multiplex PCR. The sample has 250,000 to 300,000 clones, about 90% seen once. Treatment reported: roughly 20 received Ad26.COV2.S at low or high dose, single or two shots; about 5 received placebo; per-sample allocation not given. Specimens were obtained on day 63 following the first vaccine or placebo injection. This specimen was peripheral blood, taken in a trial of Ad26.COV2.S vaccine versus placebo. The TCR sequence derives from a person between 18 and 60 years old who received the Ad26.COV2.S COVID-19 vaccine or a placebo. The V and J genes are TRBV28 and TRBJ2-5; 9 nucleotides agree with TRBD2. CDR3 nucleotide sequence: TGTGCCAGCAGTTTTTCGTACTTGGGCGGGGGGGCGGAGACCCAGTACTTC. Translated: CASSFSYLGGGAETQYF.